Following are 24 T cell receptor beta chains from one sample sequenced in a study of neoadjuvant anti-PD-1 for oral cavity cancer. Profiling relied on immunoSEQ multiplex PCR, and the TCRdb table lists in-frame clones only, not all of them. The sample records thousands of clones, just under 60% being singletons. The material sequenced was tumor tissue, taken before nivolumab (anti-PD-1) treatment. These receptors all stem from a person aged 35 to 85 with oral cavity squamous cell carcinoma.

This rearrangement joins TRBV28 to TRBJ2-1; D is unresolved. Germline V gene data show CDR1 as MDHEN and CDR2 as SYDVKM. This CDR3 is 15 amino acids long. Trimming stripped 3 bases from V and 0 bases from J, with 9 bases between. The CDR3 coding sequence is TGTGCCAGCAGTTTGGCACAGACCTCCTACAATGAGCAGTTCTTC. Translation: CASSLAQTSYNEQFF.

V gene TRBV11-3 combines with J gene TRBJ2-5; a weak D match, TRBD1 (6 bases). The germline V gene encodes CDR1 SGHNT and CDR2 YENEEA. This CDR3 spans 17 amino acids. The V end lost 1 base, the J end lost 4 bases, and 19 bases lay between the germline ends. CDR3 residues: CASSLGGLGVASETQYF. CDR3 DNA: TGTGCCAGCAGCTTAGGGGGGCTGGGGGTAGCATCAGAGACCCAGTACTTC.

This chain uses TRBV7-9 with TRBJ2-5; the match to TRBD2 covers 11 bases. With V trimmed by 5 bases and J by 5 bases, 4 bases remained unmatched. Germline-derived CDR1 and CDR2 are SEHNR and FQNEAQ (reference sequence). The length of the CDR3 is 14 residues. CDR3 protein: CASSQWTSGETQYF. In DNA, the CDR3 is TGTGCCAGCAGCCAGTGGACTAGCGGGGAGACCCAGTACTTC.

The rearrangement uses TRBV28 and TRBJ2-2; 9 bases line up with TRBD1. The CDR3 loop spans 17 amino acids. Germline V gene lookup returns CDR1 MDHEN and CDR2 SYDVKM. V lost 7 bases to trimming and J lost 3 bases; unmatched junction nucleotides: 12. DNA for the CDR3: TGTGCCAGCAAAAGCATGCCGGGACAGGGTTACACCGGGGAGCTGTTTTTT. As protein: CASKSMPGQGYTGELFF.

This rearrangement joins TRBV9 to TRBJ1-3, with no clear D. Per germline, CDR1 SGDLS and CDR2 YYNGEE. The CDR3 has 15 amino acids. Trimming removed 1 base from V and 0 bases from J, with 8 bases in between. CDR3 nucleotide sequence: TGTGCCAGCAGCGTAACCACAGACTCTGGAAACACCATATATTTT. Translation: CASSVTTDSGNTIYF. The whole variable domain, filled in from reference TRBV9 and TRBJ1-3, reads DSGVTQTPKHLITATGQRVTLRCSPRSGDLSVYWYQQSLDQGLQFLIQYYNGEERAKGNILERFSAQQFPDLHSELNLSSLELGDSALYFCASSVTTDSGNTIYFGEGSWLTVV.

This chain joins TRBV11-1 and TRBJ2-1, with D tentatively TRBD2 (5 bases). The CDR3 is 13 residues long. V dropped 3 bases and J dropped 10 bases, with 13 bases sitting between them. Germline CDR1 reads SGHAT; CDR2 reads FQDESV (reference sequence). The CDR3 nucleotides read TGTGCCAGCAGCTTGCGCCGGGGTATCGAGCAGTTCTTC. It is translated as CASSLRRGIEQFF.

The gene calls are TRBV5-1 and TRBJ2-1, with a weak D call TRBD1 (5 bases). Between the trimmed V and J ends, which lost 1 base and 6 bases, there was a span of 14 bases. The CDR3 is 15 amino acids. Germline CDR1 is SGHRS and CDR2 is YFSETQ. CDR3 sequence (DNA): TGCGCCAGCAGCTTGAGCCTGGTTGGGGCCAATGAGCAGTTCTTC. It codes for CASSLSLVGANEQFF.

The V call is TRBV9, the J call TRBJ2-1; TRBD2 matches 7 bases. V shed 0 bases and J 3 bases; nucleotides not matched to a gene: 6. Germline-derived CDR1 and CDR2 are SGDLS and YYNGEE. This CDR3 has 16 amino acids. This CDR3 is CASSVGPLAVYNEQFF. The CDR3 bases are TGTGCCAGCAGCGTAGGTCCCCTAGCGGTCTACAATGAGCAGTTCTTC.

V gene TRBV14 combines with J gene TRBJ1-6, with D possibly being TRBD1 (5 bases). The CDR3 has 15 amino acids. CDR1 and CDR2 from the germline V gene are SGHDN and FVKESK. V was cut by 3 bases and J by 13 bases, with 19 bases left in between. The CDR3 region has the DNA TGTGCCAGCAGCCAGTCAACAGGCTCTCGCCGGCCCCTCCACTTT. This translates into CASSQSTGSRRPLHF. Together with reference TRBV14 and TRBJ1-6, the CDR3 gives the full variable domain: EAGVTQFPSHSVIEKGQTVTLRCDPISGHDNLYWYRRVMGKEIKFLLHFVKESKQDESGMPNNRFLAERTGGTYSTLKVQPAELEDSGVYFCASSQSTGSRRPLHFGNGTRLTVT.

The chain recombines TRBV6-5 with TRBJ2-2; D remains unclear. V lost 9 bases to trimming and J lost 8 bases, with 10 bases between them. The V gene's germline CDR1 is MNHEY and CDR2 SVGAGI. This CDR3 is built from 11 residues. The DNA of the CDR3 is TGTGCCAGTTACGCCGTTGGGGAGCTGTTTTTT. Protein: CASYAVGELFF.

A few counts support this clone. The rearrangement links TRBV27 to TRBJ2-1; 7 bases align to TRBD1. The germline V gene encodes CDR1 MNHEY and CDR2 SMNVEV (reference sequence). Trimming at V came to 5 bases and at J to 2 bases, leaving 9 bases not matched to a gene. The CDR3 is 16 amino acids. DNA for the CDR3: TGTGCCAGCAGTAACGACAGGGCCGGAGCCTACAATGAGCAGTTCTTC. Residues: CASSNDRAGAYNEQFF.

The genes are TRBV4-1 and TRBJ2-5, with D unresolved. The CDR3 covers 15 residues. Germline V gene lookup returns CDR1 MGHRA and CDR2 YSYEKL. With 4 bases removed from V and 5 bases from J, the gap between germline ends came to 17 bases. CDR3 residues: CASSLQDGSWETQYF. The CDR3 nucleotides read TGCGCCAGCAGCCTACAAGATGGCAGCTGGGAGACCCAGTACTTC.

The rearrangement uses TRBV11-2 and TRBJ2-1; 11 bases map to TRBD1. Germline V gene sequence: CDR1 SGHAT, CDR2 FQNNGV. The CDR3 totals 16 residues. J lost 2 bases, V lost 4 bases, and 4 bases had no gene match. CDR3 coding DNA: TGTGCCAGCAGCTCCCGGGACAGGGGGGCCTACAATGAGCAGTTCTTC. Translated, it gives CASSSRDRGAYNEQFF.

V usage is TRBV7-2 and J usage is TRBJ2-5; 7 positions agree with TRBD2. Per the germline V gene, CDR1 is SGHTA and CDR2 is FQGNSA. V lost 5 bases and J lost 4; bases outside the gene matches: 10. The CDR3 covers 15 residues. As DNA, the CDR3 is TGTGCCAGCAGCCCCCGCCCGGGGGGTTCAGAGACCCAGTACTTC. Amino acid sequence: CASSPRPGGSETQYF.

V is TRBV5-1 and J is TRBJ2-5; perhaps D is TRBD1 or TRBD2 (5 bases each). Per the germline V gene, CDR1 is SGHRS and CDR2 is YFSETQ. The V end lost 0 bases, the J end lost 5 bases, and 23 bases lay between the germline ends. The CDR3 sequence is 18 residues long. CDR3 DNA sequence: TGCGCCAGCAGCTTGGTTAGCGAGGGGCTGTTCTGGGGCGAGACCCAGTACTTC. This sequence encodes CASSLVSEGLFWGETQYF.

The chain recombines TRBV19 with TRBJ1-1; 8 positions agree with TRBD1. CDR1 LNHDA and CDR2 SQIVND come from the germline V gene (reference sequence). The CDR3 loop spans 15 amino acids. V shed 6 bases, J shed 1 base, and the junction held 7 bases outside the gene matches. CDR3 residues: CASRETGTGNTEAFF. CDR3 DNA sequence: TGTGCCAGTAGAGAAACCGGGACAGGGAACACTGAAGCTTTCTTT.

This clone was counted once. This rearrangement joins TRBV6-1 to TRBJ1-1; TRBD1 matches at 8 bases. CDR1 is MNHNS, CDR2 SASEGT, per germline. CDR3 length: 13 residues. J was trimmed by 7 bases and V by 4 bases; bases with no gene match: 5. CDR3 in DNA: TGTGCCAGCAGTGCCGGGACAGGTTTTGAAGCTTTCTTT. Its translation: CASSAGTGFEAFF.

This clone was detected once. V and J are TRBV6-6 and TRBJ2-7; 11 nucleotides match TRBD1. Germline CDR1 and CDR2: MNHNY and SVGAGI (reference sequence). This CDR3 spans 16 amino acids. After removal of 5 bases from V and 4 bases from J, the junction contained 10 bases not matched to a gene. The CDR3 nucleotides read TGTGCCAGCAGTAATACCGGGACAGGGGGGAGTTACGAGCAGTACTTC. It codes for CASSNTGTGGSYEQYF.

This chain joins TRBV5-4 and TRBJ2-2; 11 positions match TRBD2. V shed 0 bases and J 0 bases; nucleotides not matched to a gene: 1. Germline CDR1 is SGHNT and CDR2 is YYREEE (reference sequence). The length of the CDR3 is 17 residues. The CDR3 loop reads CASSLATSGANTGELFF. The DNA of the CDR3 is TGTGCCAGCAGCTTGGCGACTAGCGGGGCGAACACCGGGGAGCTGTTTTTT. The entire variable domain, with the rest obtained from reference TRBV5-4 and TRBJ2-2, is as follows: ETGVTQSPTHLIKTRGQQVTLRCSSQSGHNTVSWYQQALGQGPQFIFQYYREEENGRGNFPPRFSGLQFPNYSSELNVNALELDDSALYLCASSLATSGANTGELFFGEGSRLTVL.

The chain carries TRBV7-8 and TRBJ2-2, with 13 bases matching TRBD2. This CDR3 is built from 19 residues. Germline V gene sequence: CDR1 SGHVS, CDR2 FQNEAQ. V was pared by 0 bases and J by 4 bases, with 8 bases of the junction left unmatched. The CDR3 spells CASSLAGTSGVGGTGELFF. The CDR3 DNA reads TGTGCCAGCAGCTTAGCCGGGACTAGCGGGGTCGGGGGCACCGGGGAGCTGTTTTTT.

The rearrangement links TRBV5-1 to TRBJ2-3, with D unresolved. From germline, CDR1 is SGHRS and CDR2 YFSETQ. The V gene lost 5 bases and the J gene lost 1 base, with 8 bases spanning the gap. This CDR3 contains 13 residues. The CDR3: CASSWQGTDTQYF. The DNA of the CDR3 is TGCGCCAGCAGTTGGCAGGGCACAGATACGCAGTATTTT. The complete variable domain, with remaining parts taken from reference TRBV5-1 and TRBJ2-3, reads KAGVTQTPRYLIKTRGQQVTLSCSPISGHRSVSWYQQTPGQGLQFLFEYFSETQRNKGNFPGRFSGRQFSNSRSEMNVSTLELGDSALYLCASSWQGTDTQYFGPGTRLTVL.

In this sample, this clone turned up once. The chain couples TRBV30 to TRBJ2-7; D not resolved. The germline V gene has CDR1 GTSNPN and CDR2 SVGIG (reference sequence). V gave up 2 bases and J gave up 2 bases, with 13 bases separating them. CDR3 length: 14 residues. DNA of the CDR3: TGTGCCTGGAGTAGGCGGACGCTTGCCTACGAGCAGTACTTC. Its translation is CAWSRRTLAYEQYF.

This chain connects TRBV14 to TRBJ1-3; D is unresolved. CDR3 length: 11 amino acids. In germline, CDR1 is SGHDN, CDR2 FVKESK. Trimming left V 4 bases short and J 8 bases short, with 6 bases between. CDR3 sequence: CASSREDTIYF. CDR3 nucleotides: TGTGCCAGCAGCCGGGAAGACACCATATATTTT.

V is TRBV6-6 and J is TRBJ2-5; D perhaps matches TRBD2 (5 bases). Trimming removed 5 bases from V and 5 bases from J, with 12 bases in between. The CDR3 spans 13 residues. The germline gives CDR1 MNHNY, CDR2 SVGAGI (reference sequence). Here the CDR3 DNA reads TGTGCCAGCAGTAGCCTCGGCGGGGAGACCCAGTACTTC. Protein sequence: CASSSLGGETQYF.